This record covers a single T cell receptor (beta chain). What it binds is unknown. With the 5' RACE reads reprocessed, TCRdb shows one record per CDR3 protein and no DNA. The sample data list 550,000 to 600,000 distinct CDR3 sequences. Germline CDR1 WSHSY, CDR2 SAAADI. The CDR3 extends over 13 amino acids. The entry originates in a study of T cells expressing NK-cell markers. Overall study context: It was sorted CD3+CD56+NKG2C+, CD3+CD56+NKG2C- and CD3+CD56-NKG2C+ T cells that supplied the TCR beta repertoires. Findings of the study overall: The study left the HCMV specificity of expanded NKG2C+ T cell clones unresolved.

J is TRBJ2-1 and V is TRBV10-2; the D call from TCRdb, TRBD2, cannot be confirmed without DNA. Specimen: blood T cells: a sorted CD56 or NKG2C T cell subset, CD4+ or CD8+ T cells, or bulk PBMC T cells (not recorded which). This TCR came from a man aged 18 to 30 in good health. The CDR3 here is CASLAGVLDEQFF.